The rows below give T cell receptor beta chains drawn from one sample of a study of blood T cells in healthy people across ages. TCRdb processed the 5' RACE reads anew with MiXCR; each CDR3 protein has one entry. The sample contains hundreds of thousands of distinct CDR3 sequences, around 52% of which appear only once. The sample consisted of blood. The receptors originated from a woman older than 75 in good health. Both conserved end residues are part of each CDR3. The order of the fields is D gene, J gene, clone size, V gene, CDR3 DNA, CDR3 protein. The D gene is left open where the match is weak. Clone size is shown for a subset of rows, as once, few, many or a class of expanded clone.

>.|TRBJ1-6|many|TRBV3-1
TGTGCCAGCAGCCAAGAGGGCCCCTATAATTCACCCCTCCACTTT
CASSQEGPYNSPLHF
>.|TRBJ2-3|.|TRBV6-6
TGTGCCAGCGGGCCTGGGGGGAGTACAGATACACAGTATTTT
CASGPGGSTDTQYF
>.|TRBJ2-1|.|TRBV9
TGTGCCAGCAGCGTCACGACAGCTAATGAGGGTTTGTTCTTC
CASSVTTANEGLFF
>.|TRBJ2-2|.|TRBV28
TGTGCCAGCATGAATAGAATCACCGGGGAGCTGTTTTTT
CASMNRITGELFF
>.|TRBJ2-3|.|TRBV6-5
TGTGCCAGCATGTTGCTAGCGAGCACAGATACGCAGTATTTT
CASMLLASTDTQYF
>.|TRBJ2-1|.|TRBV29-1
TGCAGCTTGTATCCCTACAATGAGCAGTTCTTC
CSLYPYNEQFF
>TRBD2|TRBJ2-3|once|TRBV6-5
TGTGCCAGCACCTCGACTAGCGGGGGCACAGATACGCAGTATTTT
CASTSTSGGTDTQYF
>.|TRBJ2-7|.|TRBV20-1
TGCAGTGTTGCACTTTCGGGATATCGCAATGAGCAGTACTTC
CSVALSGYRNEQYF
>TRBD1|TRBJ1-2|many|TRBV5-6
TGTGCCAGCAGCACAATGACAGGGGGCGGAAGCTACACCTTC
CASSTMTGGGSYTF
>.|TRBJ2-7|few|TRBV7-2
TGTGCCAGCAGCTTATGGCAGGGTGATATCGAGCAGTACTTC
CASSLWQGDIEQYF
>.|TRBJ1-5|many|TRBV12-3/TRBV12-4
TGCGCCAGCAGCTTGCAGGTAAATCAGCCCCAGCATTTT
CASSLQVNQPQHF
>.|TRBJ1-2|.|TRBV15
TGTGCCACCAGCAGAGATCTAACGGGATCGGCTGGCTACACCTTC
CATSRDLTGSAGYTF
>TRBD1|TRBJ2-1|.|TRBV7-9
TGTGCCAGCAGCACCCCATTGGGGACAGGGGGTATCAATGAGCAGTTCTTC
CASSTPLGTGGINEQFF
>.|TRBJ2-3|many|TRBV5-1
TGCGCCAGCAAGGCGGACAGTAATAAAGATACGCAGTATTTT
CASKADSNKDTQYF
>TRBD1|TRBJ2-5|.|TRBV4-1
TGCGCCAGCAGCCAACCCGGGACAGGGGAGACCCAGTACTTC
CASSQPGTGETQYF
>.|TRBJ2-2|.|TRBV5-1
TGCGCCAGCAGCCTCGTGGAGGGTTTGGGCGGGGAGCTGTTTTTT
CASSLVEGLGGELFF
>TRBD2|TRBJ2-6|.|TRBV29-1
TGCAGCGTCTGGTCGGGGGGACTCTCTGGGGCCAACGTCCTGACTTTC
CSVWSGGLSGANVLTF
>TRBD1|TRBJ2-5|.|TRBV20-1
TGCAGTGCTAGAGTCGGTATTGGGACAGGGGGGAATCGAGAGACCCAGTACTTC
CSARVGIGTGGNRETQYF
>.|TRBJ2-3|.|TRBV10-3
TGTGCCATCAGTGAGGGCCCGATAGCGGAGGGGGGAGATACGCAGTATTTT
CAISEGPIAEGGDTQYF
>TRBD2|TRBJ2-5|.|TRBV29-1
TGCAGCGTTGGGTCTCCTAGCGGGGCGGTAGGGGCCCAGTACTTC
CSVGSPSGAVGAQYF
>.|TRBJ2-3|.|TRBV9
TGTGCCAGCAGCGGACATAGTGCGTCAGATACGCAGTATTTT
CASSGHSASDTQYF
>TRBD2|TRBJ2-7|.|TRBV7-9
TGTGCCAGCAGCTTAGCTACGGGGAGGGTGGGGAATGAGCAGTACTTC
CASSLATGRVGNEQYF
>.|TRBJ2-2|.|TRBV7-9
TGTGCCAGCAGTTACGTGAGGGAGCTGTTTTTT
CASSYVRELFF
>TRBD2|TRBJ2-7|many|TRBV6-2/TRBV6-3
TGTGCCAGCAGTTACTTCCTAGCGGGAGGCTCCTACGAGCAGTACTTC
CASSYFLAGGSYEQYF
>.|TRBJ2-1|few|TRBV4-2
TGTGCCAGCAGCCAAGAGGCCACCAGCTCCTACAATGAGCAGTTCTTC
CASSQEATSSYNEQFF
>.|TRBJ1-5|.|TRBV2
TGTGCCAGCAGTGATGGGCAGCCCCAGCATTTT
CASSDGQPQHF
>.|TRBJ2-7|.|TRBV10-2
TGCGCCAGCAGTGTGCAAATGACGGGGATTATCGACGAGCAGTACTTC
CASSVQMTGIIDEQYF